There are a few counts of the clone carrying this T cell receptor (beta chain). The antigen is undetermined. The source of the sample is a study of post-analysis software for immune sequencing data. As for the study in general: Some patients lacked subtype; others had relapsing-remitting, secondary progressive or progressive-relapsing disease. General study findings and limits: Co-batched samples clustered tightly together by F measure. There were a few TRBV segments more frequent in patients than controls, and TRBV5-6, TRBV5-1 and TRBV20-1 were among them. Relative to controls, patients with multiple sclerosis showed significantly lower normalized Chao1 diversity.

Unique molecular identifiers had been added to the TCR beta cDNA libraries. Input populations of roughly 1 to 11 million T cells gave rise to approximately 500,000 cDNA molecules. TCRdb reprocessed the PCR reads via MiXCR and lists one record per CDR3 protein. The repertoire consists of 500,000 to 600,000 distinct CDR3 sequences, with 40% to 50% occurring once and the leading ten covering roughly 1.8%. The V and J ends lost 5 bases and 7 bases respectively, with 13 bases between them. The germline CDR1 and CDR2 sequences are LNHNV and YYDKDF (reference sequence). CDR3 length equals 13 residues. This TCR was sampled from a girl aged 5 to 17 with multiple sclerosis. The sequenced material came from blood. J is TRBJ2-3 and V is TRBV15; the D gene is possibly TRBD1 (5 bases). The CDR3, as DNA: TGTGCCACCAGCCGCCCGACAGTAAATACGCAGTATTTT. Protein sequence: CATSRPTVNTQYF.